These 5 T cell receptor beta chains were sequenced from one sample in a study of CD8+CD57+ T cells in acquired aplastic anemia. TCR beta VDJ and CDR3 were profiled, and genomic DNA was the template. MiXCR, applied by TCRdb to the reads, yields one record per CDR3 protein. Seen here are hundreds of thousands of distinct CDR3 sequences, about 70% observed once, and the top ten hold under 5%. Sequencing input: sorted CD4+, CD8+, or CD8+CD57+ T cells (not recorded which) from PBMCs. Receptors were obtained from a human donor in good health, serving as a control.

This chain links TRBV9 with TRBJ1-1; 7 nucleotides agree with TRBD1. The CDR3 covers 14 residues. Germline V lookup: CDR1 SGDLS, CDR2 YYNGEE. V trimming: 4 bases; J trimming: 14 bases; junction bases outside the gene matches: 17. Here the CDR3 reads CASSRQGGVTEPFF. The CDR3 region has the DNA TGTGCCAGCAGCCGGCAGGGGGGTGTAACTGAGCCGTTCTTT.

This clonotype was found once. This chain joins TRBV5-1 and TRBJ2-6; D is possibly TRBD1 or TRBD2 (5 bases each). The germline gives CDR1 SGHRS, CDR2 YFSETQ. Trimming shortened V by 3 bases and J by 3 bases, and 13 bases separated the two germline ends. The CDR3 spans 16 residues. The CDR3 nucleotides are TGCGCCAGCAGCTCCGGGGCCGCCGGTGGGGCCAACGTCCTGACTTTC. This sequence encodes CASSSGAAGGANVLTF.

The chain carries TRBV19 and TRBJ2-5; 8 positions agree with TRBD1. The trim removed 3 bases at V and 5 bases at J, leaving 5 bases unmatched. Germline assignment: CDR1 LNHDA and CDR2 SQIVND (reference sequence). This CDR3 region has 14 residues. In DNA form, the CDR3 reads TGTGCCAGTAGTATCCCACAGGGGGGCGAGACCCAGTACTTC. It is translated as CASSIPQGGETQYF.

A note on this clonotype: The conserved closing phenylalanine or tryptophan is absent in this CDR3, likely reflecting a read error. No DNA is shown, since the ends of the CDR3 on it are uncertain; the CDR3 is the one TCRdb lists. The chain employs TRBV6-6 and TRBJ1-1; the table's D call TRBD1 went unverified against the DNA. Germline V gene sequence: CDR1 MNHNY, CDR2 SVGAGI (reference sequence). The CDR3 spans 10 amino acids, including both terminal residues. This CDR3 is CASSYSGRIS.

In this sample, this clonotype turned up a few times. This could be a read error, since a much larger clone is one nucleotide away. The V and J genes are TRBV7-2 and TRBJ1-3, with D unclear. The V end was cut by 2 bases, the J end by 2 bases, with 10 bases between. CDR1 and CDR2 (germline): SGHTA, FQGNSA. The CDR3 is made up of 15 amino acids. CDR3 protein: CASSLRGPPGNTIYF. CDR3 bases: TGTGCCAGCAGCTTAAGAGGACCACCTGGAAACACCATATATTTT.